What follows describes a single T cell receptor (beta chain). The target antigen is unknown. Trimming pared 2 bases from V and 9 bases from J, leaving 11 bases between. CDR1 and CDR2 from the germline V gene are SGHAT and FQNNGV. The CDR3 sequence is 13 residues long. The data originate from a study of shared clonotypes between healthy human individuals. Whole-study results and caveats: Clonotype sharing among donors likely depends on sequencing depth.

Sequencing used immunoSEQ multiplex PCR; TCRdb keeps in-frame clones, though not all of them. This sample has about a million clones, with 60% to 80% found just once. The sequence came from a man aged 18 to 29 in good health. Some clones in this sample may be carry-over from other donors' samples. The V call is TRBV11-2, the J call TRBJ2-4; no clear D. The specimen sequenced was memory CD4+ T cells from PBMCs. The subset was: CD45RA-negative fraction. The CDR3 DNA is TGTGCCAGCAGCTTAATAACTGTGCGCATTCAGTACTTC. It translates to CASSLITVRIQYF.